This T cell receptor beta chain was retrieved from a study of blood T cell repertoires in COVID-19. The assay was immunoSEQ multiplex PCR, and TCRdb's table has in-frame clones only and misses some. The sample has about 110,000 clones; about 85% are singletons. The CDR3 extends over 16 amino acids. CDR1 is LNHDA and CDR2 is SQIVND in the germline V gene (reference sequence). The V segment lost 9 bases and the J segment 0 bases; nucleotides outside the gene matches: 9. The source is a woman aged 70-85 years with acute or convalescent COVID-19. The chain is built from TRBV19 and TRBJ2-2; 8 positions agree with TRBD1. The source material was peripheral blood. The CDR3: CASRRDRNANTGELFF. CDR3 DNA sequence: TGTGCCAGCAGGCGGGACAGGAACGCGAACACCGGGGAGCTGTTTTTT.